This T cell receptor (beta chain) derives from a study of PD-1 blockade in classical Hodgkin lymphoma. Study background: With a 2-week interval, patients received intravenous nivolumab at 3 mg/kg. The study's findings and limits: CD4+ but not CD8+ TCR diversity rose significantly by C4D1. Similar baseline diversity was found in complete responders and newly diagnosed patients. Newly diagnosed patients were said to have less baseline TCR diversity than healthy donors did.

Germline-derived CDR1 and CDR2 are LNHNV and YYDKDF (reference sequence). V was pared by 1 base and J by 3 bases, with 3 bases of the junction left unmatched. CDR3 length: 16 residues. The method was immunoSEQ multiplex PCR; TCRdb's version includes in-frame clones alone and lacks a portion of them. The data show about 60,000 clones, 85% to 95% seen once. Sample time point: cycle 4 day 1 (C4D1), after 5 to 7 weeks of nivolumab. Every patient relapsed after autologous stem cell transplantation, and brentuximab vedotin exposure varied. Turning to this clone: Its antigen remains unidentified.

This clonotype was obtained from a human donor with classical Hodgkin lymphoma. The sequenced sample was peripheral blood mononuclear cells (PBMCs), obtained before the fourth cycle of nivolumab. The chain uses TRBV15 and TRBJ2-1, with 10 positions matching TRBD1. In nucleotides, the CDR3 is TGTGCCACCAGCAGAGCCGGGACAGGGGTCTACAATGAGCAGTTCTTC. It translates to CATSRAGTGVYNEQFF.